These 24 T cell receptor beta chains were sequenced from one sample in a study of chronic HIV infection and antiretroviral therapy. TCRdb re-called the 5' RACE reads with MiXCR, one entry per CDR3 protein. The sample lists some 38,000 distinct CDR3 sequences, about 8.9% seen once, with around 3% in the top ten. The sequenced sample was peripheral blood. These receptors were obtained from an adult who had HIV and had not received antiretroviral therapy, or was an uninfected healthy control (not recorded which).

There are a few counts of this clonotype. The chain employs TRBV7-2 and TRBJ1-2; 9 nucleotides match TRBD1. J gave up 7 bases and V 5 bases, and 14 bases lay outside the gene matches. This CDR3 has 16 amino acids. Looked up from germline, CDR1 is SGHTA and CDR2 is FQGNSA. CDR3 in DNA: TGTGCCAGCAGCGCCGGGACAGGGATCGTACAGGGTGGCTACACCTTC. Translated: CASSAGTGIVQGGYTF.

With regard to this clonotype: This clone may be a read error of a much larger clone one base away. This chain connects TRBV6-6 to TRBJ1-1, with D hard to call. CDR3 length: 14 residues. The germline V gene encodes CDR1 MNHNY and CDR2 SVGAGI (reference sequence). The CDR3 protein is CASSYSIGRTETFF. In nucleotides, the CDR3 is TGTGCCAGCAGTTACTCGATTGGGCGGACTGAAACTTTCTTT.

This clonotype was seen a few times. J is TRBJ1-5 and V is TRBV25-1; 7 bases agree with TRBD1. CDR1 and CDR2 from the germline V gene are MGHDK and SYGVNS. Unmatched junction bases numbered 6, after V lost 0 bases and J lost 7 bases. CDR3 size: 15 residues. Here the CDR3 reads CASSEYKGAEQPQHF. The CDR3 nucleotides are TGTGCCAGCAGTGAATATAAGGGGGCAGAGCAGCCCCAGCATTTT.

This clonotype was picked up a small number of times. Here the CDR3 DNA reads TGTGCCAGCAGCTTAGCGGTGGGGGGGACTGAAGCTTTCTTT. It yields the protein CASSLAVGGTEAFF. The chain joins TRBV7-9 to TRBJ1-1; weak D call: TRBD1 (5 bases). CDR3 size: 14 residues. Germline V gene lookup returns CDR1 SEHNR and CDR2 FQNEAQ (reference sequence). Between the trimmed V and J ends, which lost 0 bases and 5 bases, there was a span of 10 bases.

This clonotype was observed a handful of times. The V and J genes are TRBV7-2 and TRBJ1-2; 11 bases line up with TRBD1. The CDR3 runs to 14 residues. Trimming at V came to 0 bases and at J to 6 bases, leaving 0 bases not matched to a gene. The germline V gene has CDR1 SGHTA and CDR2 FQGNSA. CDR3 loop: CASSLAGQGDGYTF. As DNA, the CDR3 is TGTGCCAGCAGCTTAGCGGGACAGGGGGATGGCTACACCTTC.

There are a few counts of this clonotype. The chain recombines TRBV4-3 with TRBJ2-7; 11 nucleotides match TRBD2. The CDR3 is made up of 17 amino acids. V was clipped by 5 bases and J by 5 bases; unmatched bases: 14. Germline V lookup: CDR1 LGHNA, CDR2 YSLEER. CDR3 DNA: TGCGCCAGCAGCTCCAAGATGGTGACTAGCGGGGTCCACGAGCAGTACTTC. Protein product: CASSSKMVTSGVHEQYF.

This clonotype was counted at least ten times. The chain employs TRBV7-2 and TRBJ2-3, with D possibly TRBD2 on 6 matching bases. The germline V gene has CDR1 SGHTA and CDR2 FQGNSA. The CDR3 runs 13 residues. Trimming shortened V by 2 bases and J by 4 bases, and 7 bases separated the two germline ends. The CDR3 spells CASSLRLADTQYF. The DNA for the CDR3 is TGTGCCAGCAGCTTAAGACTAGCAGATACGCAGTATTTT.

This clonotype came up a few times. The V and J genes are TRBV5-1 and TRBJ2-5; no clear D. This CDR3 comprises 13 residues. Between the trimmed V and J ends, which lost 3 bases and 0 bases, there was a span of 6 bases. CDR1 SGHRS and CDR2 YFSETQ come from the germline V gene. The CDR3 loop reads CASSSTNQETQYF. The CDR3 DNA reads as TGCGCCAGCAGCTCCACGAACCAAGAGACCCAGTACTTC.

This clonotype was observed at least ten times. The chain couples TRBV29-1 to TRBJ2-7, with 9 bases that match TRBD1. Germline values: CDR1 SQVTM, CDR2 ANQGSEA. V shed 6 bases and J 5 bases; nucleotides not matched to a gene: 2. The length of the CDR3 is 11 residues. For the CDR3, the DNA is TGCAGCGTACAGGGGGCGGACGAGCAGTACTTC. Its translation is CSVQGADEQYF.

This clonotype was counted at least ten times. V gene TRBV28 combines with J gene TRBJ2-5, with D possibly being TRBD1 (6 bases). Germline CDR1 and CDR2: MDHEN and SYDVKM. This CDR3 comprises 14 residues. The V gene lost 4 bases and the J gene lost 2 bases, with 11 bases spanning the gap. As DNA, the CDR3 is TGTGCCAGCAGTTCAGGGGTTTTGCAAGAGACCCAGTACTTC. Residues: CASSSGVLQETQYF.

This clonotype was counted ten times or more. The chain has TRBV27 and TRBJ2-6; D is perhaps TRBD1 (6 bases). This CDR3 is 16 amino acids long. From germline, CDR1 is MNHEY and CDR2 SMNVEV (reference sequence). V lost 4 bases and J lost 0, with 10 bases in between. The CDR3 protein is CASSSLQGSGANVLTF. In DNA, the CDR3 is TGTGCCAGCAGTTCCCTACAGGGCTCTGGGGCCAACGTCCTGACTTTC.

This rearrangement joins TRBV3-1 to TRBJ2-7, with 13 bases aligning to TRBD2. The CDR3 contains 14 residues. V lost 6 bases to trimming and J lost 7 bases; unmatched junction nucleotides: 6. Germline loops: CDR1 LGHDT, CDR2 YNNKEL (reference sequence). The CDR3 here is CASSLGTSGEEQYF. For the CDR3, the DNA is TGTGCCAGCAGTCTGGGGACTAGCGGGGAGGAGCAGTACTTC.

As for this clonotype: One end of the junction varies from germline; a read error may be responsible. V usage is TRBV6-2 or TRBV6-3 and J usage is TRBJ1-1; D is unclear. This CDR3 has 14 amino acids. Germline V gene data show CDR1 as MNHEY and CDR2 as SVGEGT. The CDR3 loop reads CASSSGWVRTETFF. CDR3 sequence (DNA): TGTGCCAGCAGTTCCGGTTGGGTTCGCACTGAAACTTTCTTT.

This clonotype has a handful of counts. This chain uses TRBV10-3 with TRBJ1-3; tentatively, D is TRBD1 (6 bases). CDR1 and CDR2 from the germline V gene are ENHRY and SYGVKD. The ends were cut back, 6 bases at V and 4 bases at J, with 13 bases in the middle. The CDR3 spans 14 residues. CDR3 loop: CAIRTQGIGNTIYF. CDR3 in DNA: TGTGCCATCAGGACGCAGGGGATAGGAAACACCATATATTTT.

This clonotype was recorded a few times. This CDR3 is CATRVAHNEQFF. The CDR3 region has the DNA TGTGCCACCCGGGTCGCCCACAATGAGCAGTTCTTC. V is TRBV2 and J is TRBJ2-1; D gene uncertain. The CDR3 totals 12 residues. The germline V gene encodes CDR1 SNHLY and CDR2 FYNNEI. The germline V and J ends were trimmed by 10 bases and 5 bases, with 12 bases remaining between them.

This clonotype was recorded many times. The genes are TRBV28 and TRBJ1-1; D is uncertain. The ends were cut back, 3 bases at V and 1 base at J, with 12 bases in the middle. The CDR3 is made up of 15 amino acids. CDR1 is MDHEN and CDR2 is SYDVKM in the germline V gene. The CDR3 DNA follows: TGTGCCAGCAGTTTCATTGAAGGGTGGAACACTGAAGCTTTCTTT. The encoded protein is CASSFIEGWNTEAFF.

In its sample, this clonotype was seen a few times. V and J are TRBV28 and TRBJ1-4; 10 bases map to TRBD1. Germline CDR1 MDHEN, CDR2 SYDVKM. The CDR3 totals 15 residues. The trim removed 6 bases at V and 4 bases at J, leaving 5 bases unmatched. The CDR3 DNA is TGTGCCAGCAGACCGGACAGGGGGATTAATGAAAAACTGTTTTTT. Protein: CASRPDRGINEKLFF.

This clonotype was recorded many times. The V gene is TRBV5-1, the J gene TRBJ2-7; the D gene is possibly TRBD2 (6 bases). The CDR3 contains 14 residues. Trimming left V 4 bases short and J 1 base short, with 12 bases between. Germline V gives CDR1 SGHRS, CDR2 YFSETQ. As DNA, the CDR3 is TGCGCCAGCAGCCGGGGGAGTGGGTCCTACGAGCAGTACTTC. It codes for CASSRGSGSYEQYF.

This clonotype has just a few counts. The V gene is TRBV28, the J gene TRBJ2-5, with no clear D. The CDR3 loop spans 17 amino acids. CDR1 MDHEN and CDR2 SYDVKM come from the germline V gene. V lost 2 bases and J lost 2, with 18 bases in between. CDR3 loop: CASSLTLGFSVQETQYF. The DNA for the CDR3 is TGTGCCAGCAGTTTAACGCTCGGTTTTTCAGTTCAAGAGACCCAGTACTTC.

V and J are TRBV24-1 and TRBJ2-2; maybe TRBD1 (6 bases). This CDR3 is 14 amino acids long. CDR1 is KGHDR, CDR2 SFDVKD, per germline. The germline V and J ends were trimmed by 3 bases and 4 bases, with 8 bases remaining between them. The CDR3 is CATSDNRATGELFF. The CDR3 coding sequence is TGTGCCACCAGTGATAACAGGGCCACCGGGGAGCTGTTTTTT.

Turning to this clonotype: One end of the junction varies from germline; a read error may be responsible. The J gene is TRBJ2-3, the V gene TRBV30; the D is unclear. The CDR3 contains 13 residues. Germline V gene lookup returns CDR1 GTSNPN and CDR2 SVGIG (reference sequence). CDR3 nucleotide sequence: TGTGCCTGGACCAAAGACGCAGCACCATACGCAGTATTT. The encoded protein is CAWTKDAAPYAVF.

This clonotype was observed many times. This chain links TRBV19 with TRBJ1-5, with 8 bases identical to TRBD1. The junction had 17 bases not matched to a gene; V was cut back by 10 bases and J by 0 bases. The CDR3 consists of 18 residues. In germline, CDR1 is LNHDA, CDR2 SQIVND (reference sequence). The CDR3 spells CATRRGTGSTYSNQPQHF. The CDR3 DNA is TGTGCCACCCGTCGGGGGACAGGTTCTACCTATAGCAATCAGCCCCAGCATTTT.

The chain combines TRBV20-1 with TRBJ1-5; D is ambiguous. There are 13 residues in the CDR3. From germline, CDR1 is DFQATT and CDR2 SNEGSKA (reference sequence). V was cut by 4 bases and J by 6 bases, with 13 bases left in between. The CDR3 nucleotides read TGCAGTGCTACCGAAGGGTGGGCTCAGCCCCAGCATTTT. Protein: CSATEGWAQPQHF.

This clonotype showed up just a few times. V gene TRBV5-1 combines with J gene TRBJ2-2, with 8 bases identical to TRBD1. Germline loops: CDR1 SGHRS, CDR2 YFSETQ. CDR3 length equals 12 residues. Losses at the gene ends were 4 bases for V and 11 bases for J; bases not matched to a gene: 4. CDR3 nucleotides: TGCGCCAGCAGCCCACAGGGGGAAGAGCTGTTTTTT. Encoded protein: CASSPQGEELFF.